This T cell receptor (beta chain) is from a study of shared clonotypes between healthy human individuals. Broader study findings: Though the depth was large, rarefaction showed that sorted-subset sequencing was incomplete.

This clone was seen a handful of times. As yet, its antigen is unknown. Looked up from germline, CDR1 is SGHTA and CDR2 is FQGNSA. This CDR3 comprises 13 residues. Trimming stripped 4 bases from V and 13 bases from J, with 17 bases between. In the authors' workflow: ImmunoSEQ output held junction-only sequences without quality scores, so filtering differed. TCRdb's table, derived via immunoSEQ multiplex PCR, lists solely in-frame clones and lacks some. V and J calls and clone size are copied from that table; D and trimming were computed from the DNA. The table records over a million clones, 70% to 80% of them present only once.

The sample comprised memory CD4+ T cells from PBMCs. Subset denoted: CD45RA-negative fraction. The TCR was taken from a man younger than 35 in good health. Some clones in this sample may be carry-over from other donors' samples. This chain uses TRBV7-2 with TRBJ2-1, with a weak D call TRBD2 (6 bases). The CDR3 sequence is CASSSGLPTHQFF. CDR3 nucleotides: TGTGCCAGCAGCTCGGGACTTCCAACCCACCAGTTCTTC.